The 30 T cell receptor beta chains below all came from one sample that was sequenced in a study of T cell changes during pregnancy in multiple sclerosis. Data came from immunoSEQ multiplex PCR; TCRdb stores just in-frame clones and leaves some out. The table shows some 33,000 clones, with around 91% occurring only once. Source: CD8+ T cells from peripheral blood mononuclear cells, taken in the second trimester of pregnancy. Receptor source: a female donor in good health, enrolled as a control in a pregnancy study.

The V and J genes are TRBV6-5 and TRBJ1-6; D remains unclear. The CDR3 has 16 amino acids. In germline, CDR1 is MNHEY, CDR2 SVGAGI. V dropped 4 bases and J dropped 0 bases, with 10 bases sitting between them. This CDR3 reads CASSLRVDSYNSPLHF. The CDR3 DNA reads TGTGCCAGCAGTTTACGGGTGGACTCCTATAATTCACCCCTCCACTTT.

The V and J genes are TRBV4-3 and TRBJ1-2; 10 bases are a match to TRBD1. The junction had 1 base not matched to a gene; V was cut back by 0 bases and J by 3 bases. The V gene's germline CDR1 is LGHNA and CDR2 YSLEER. The CDR3 has 15 residues. CDR3 sequence (DNA): TGCGCCAGCAGCCAAGAAGGGACAGGGGACTATGGCTACACCTTC. Amino acid sequence: CASSQEGTGDYGYTF.

The chain employs TRBV7-9 and TRBJ2-3, with TRBD1 matching over 9 bases. V lost 1 base, J lost 2 bases, and 7 bases stayed unmatched. The germline gives CDR1 SEHNR, CDR2 FQNEAQ (reference sequence). This CDR3 is built from 17 residues. The CDR3 is CASSLDRGLFNTDTQYF. CDR3 DNA sequence: TGTGCCAGCAGCTTAGACAGGGGGCTCTTCAACACAGATACGCAGTATTTT.

V gene TRBV9 combines with J gene TRBJ2-3; possibly TRBD1 for D (5 bases). The CDR3 consists of 13 residues. Germline V gives CDR1 SGDLS, CDR2 YYNGEE. The V end lost 4 bases, the J end lost 2 bases, and 8 bases lay between the germline ends. The CDR3 protein is CASSRGFTDTQYF. The CDR3 nucleotides are TGTGCCAGCAGCAGGGGATTCACAGATACGCAGTATTTT.

J is TRBJ2-2 and V is TRBV6-5; D gene uncertain. This CDR3 contains 13 residues. Per the germline V gene, CDR1 is MNHEY and CDR2 is SVGAGI. V was trimmed by 2 bases and J by 5 bases, leaving 6 bases between them. The CDR3 sequence is CASSYLGTGELFF. Here the CDR3 DNA reads TGTGCCAGCAGTTACCTCGGGACCGGGGAGCTGTTTTTT.

J is TRBJ1-1 and V is TRBV27; the match to TRBD1 covers 7 bases. The CDR3 loop spans 16 amino acids. The trim removed 0 bases at V and 1 base at J, leaving 5 bases unmatched. The V gene's germline CDR1 is MNHEY and CDR2 SMNVEV (reference sequence). The CDR3 bases are TGTGCCAGCAGTTTATCGTTGAGGGGGCAGAACACTGAAGCTTTCTTT. This sequence encodes CASSLSLRGQNTEAFF.

The CDR3 loop is CASSHLGGEKLFF. DNA of the CDR3: TGTGCCAGCAGCCACCTCGGGGGGGAAAAACTGTTTTTT. The V call is TRBV6-5, the J call TRBJ1-4; a weak D match, TRBD1 (5 bases). The germline V gene has CDR1 MNHEY and CDR2 SVGAGI. This CDR3 has 13 residues. Trimming shortened V by 6 bases and J by 8 bases, and 13 bases separated the two germline ends.

This clone turned up a few times. The DNA of the CDR3 is TGCAGCGTTCGGGACAGAGTCACTGAAGCTTTCTTT. Encoded protein: CSVRDRVTEAFF. The V call is TRBV29-1, the J call TRBJ1-1; 7 bases match TRBD1. Germline V lookup: CDR1 SQVTM, CDR2 ANQGSEA. Losses at the gene ends were 5 bases for V and 4 bases for J; bases not matched to a gene: 4. The CDR3 is made up of 12 amino acids.

The chain uses TRBV9 and TRBJ2-2; D gene uncertain. Germline CDR1 SGDLS, CDR2 YYNGEE. CDR3 length equals 17 residues. V gave up 2 bases and J gave up 0 bases, with 14 bases separating them. CDR3 in amino acids: CASSVLFSPANTGELFF. The DNA for the CDR3 is TGTGCCAGCAGCGTCTTATTTTCCCCGGCGAACACCGGGGAGCTGTTTTTT.

The chain is built from TRBV5-6 and TRBJ1-1; the D gene is possibly TRBD1 (6 bases). Trimming stripped 3 bases from V and 4 bases from J, with 13 bases between. Germline-derived CDR1 and CDR2 are SGHDT and YYEEEE. The CDR3 sequence is 14 residues long. CDR3 sequence: CASSWTDGVTEAFF. The CDR3 DNA is TGTGCCAGCAGCTGGACAGACGGTGTCACTGAAGCTTTCTTT.

As to this clone: A read error may account for a junction end that differs from germline. The chain uses TRBV30 and TRBJ1-3, with D unresolved. Germline V gene data show CDR1 as GTSNPN and CDR2 as SVGIG (reference sequence). CDR3 length equals 13 residues. DNA for the CDR3: TGTGCCTGGAGTGTACTCTCTGGAGACACCATATATTTT. Its protein product is CAWSVLSGDTIYF.

The chain uses TRBV7-9 and TRBJ2-3; 13 positions agree with TRBD2. The junction had 10 bases not matched to a gene; V was cut back by 5 bases and J by 2 bases. The V gene's germline CDR1 is SEHNR and CDR2 FQNEAQ (reference sequence). The CDR3 consists of 18 residues. The CDR3 DNA reads as TGTGCCAGCAGCCAGCTATTGACTAGCGGGGGGACCACAGATACGCAGTATTTT. Amino acid sequence: CASSQLLTSGGTTDTQYF.

V gene TRBV30 combines with J gene TRBJ1-2, with D hard to call. This CDR3 comprises 11 residues. Germline values: CDR1 GTSNPN, CDR2 SVGIG (reference sequence). The CDR3: CAGSSVHGYTF. CDR3 nucleotide sequence: TGTGCTGGGAGCTCGGTGCATGGCTACACCTTC.

This clone has a single count. The chain has TRBV4-3 and TRBJ2-7; a possible D gene is TRBD2 (6 bases). The ends were cut back, 1 base at V and 5 bases at J, with 12 bases in the middle. Per germline, CDR1 LGHNA and CDR2 YSLEER. This CDR3 spans 14 amino acids. Here the CDR3 DNA reads TGCGCCAGCAGCCAAGGGGGGTCGGGGGACGAGCAGTACTTC. This encodes CASSQGGSGDEQYF.

The chain recombines TRBV30 with TRBJ2-7, with D unresolved. With 2 bases removed from V and 3 bases from J, the gap between germline ends came to 8 bases. CDR1 GTSNPN and CDR2 SVGIG come from the germline V gene (reference sequence). The CDR3 has 12 amino acids. CDR3 bases: TGTGCCTGGAGTTGGCAGGACTACGAGCAGTACTTC. Translating it yields CAWSWQDYEQYF.

The V gene is TRBV7-6, the J gene TRBJ2-7; D call uncertain. The CDR3 covers 16 residues. V was clipped by 1 base and J by 2 bases, with 15 bases between them. CDR1 SGHVS and CDR2 FNYEAQ come from the germline V gene. The CDR3 bases are TGTGCCAGCAGCTTAGTGGTGGCAGGCCCTACCTACGAGCAGTACTTC. Translating gives CASSLVVAGPTYEQYF. The full variable domain, its missing parts supplied by reference TRBV7-6 and TRBJ2-7, is GAGVSQSPRYKVTKRGQDVALRCDPISGHVSLYWYRQALGQGPEFLTYFNYEAQQDKSGLPNDRFSAERPEGSISTLTIQRTEQRDSAMYRCASSLVVAGPTYEQYFGPGTRLTVT.

The chain employs TRBV5-4 and TRBJ1-2; D is possibly TRBD1 (6 bases). Trimming removed 0 bases from V and 8 bases from J, with 14 bases in between. The CDR3 contains 14 residues. Germline assignment: CDR1 SGHNT and CDR2 YYREEE (reference sequence). DNA for the CDR3: TGTGCCAGCAGCTTGGGGGCAGGGGAAATAGGCTACACCTTC. Its translation: CASSLGAGEIGYTF.

The V call is TRBV2, the J call TRBJ1-2, with TRBD1 identical over 8 bases. Trimming took 6 bases from V and 4 from J; bases not matched to a gene: 13. Germline lookup yields CDR1 SNHLY and CDR2 FYNNEI. The CDR3 is 16 residues long. The CDR3 coding sequence is TGTGCCAGCAGCGAAAGGGGACAGGCCAATTTCTATGGCTACACCTTC. This sequence encodes CASSERGQANFYGYTF.

The V gene is TRBV4-3, the J gene TRBJ1-4, with 7 bases lining up with TRBD1. The CDR3 runs to 15 residues. CDR1 is LGHNA, CDR2 YSLEER, per germline. V shed 4 bases, J shed 2 bases, and the junction held 4 bases outside the gene matches. CDR3 bases: TGCGCCAGCAGCCGTGGAGGGGGCACTAATGAAAAACTGTTTTTT. Translation gives CASSRGGGTNEKLFF.

The chain recombines TRBV5-6 with TRBJ2-1, with D uncertain. Germline values: CDR1 SGHDT, CDR2 YYEEEE. The CDR3 covers 14 residues. Trimming removed 0 bases at V and 2 bases at J, with 6 bases between. The DNA of the CDR3 is TGTGCCAGCAGCTTGGTCGGTACCTACAATGAGCAGTTCTTC. Translated: CASSLVGTYNEQFF.

This chain joins TRBV5-6 and TRBJ1-1, with D perhaps matching TRBD1 (5 bases). Germline V CDR1 and CDR2: SGHDT, YYEEEE. The V end lost 2 bases, the J end lost 6 bases, and 14 bases lay between the germline ends. The CDR3 loop spans 14 amino acids. The CDR3 region has the DNA TGTGCCAGCAGCTTTGGGGACTCTTACGCTGAAGCTTTCTTT. It translates to CASSFGDSYAEAFF.

The rearrangement links TRBV2 to TRBJ2-5; the match to TRBD2 covers 14 bases. The J call is doubtful: the DNA matches TRBJ2-7 better. In germline, CDR1 is SNHLY, CDR2 FYNNEI. The CDR3 consists of 15 residues. In DNA, the CDR3 is TGTGCCAGCAGGGGACTAGCGGGGGACTCCTACGAGCAGTACTTC. This encodes CASRGLAGDSYEQYF.

The V call is TRBV5-1, the J call TRBJ1-1, with D unclear. The CDR3 extends over 19 amino acids. Trimming removed 2 bases from V and 3 bases from J, with 26 bases in between. Looked up from germline, CDR1 is SGHRS and CDR2 is YFSETQ. As DNA, the CDR3 is TGCGCCAGCAGCTTCGAGGATAGAGTGGTATATAGGTCTTACACTGAAGCTTTCTTT. Translated: CASSFEDRVVYRSYTEAFF.

The chain employs TRBV10-3 and TRBJ2-5; 8 bases match TRBD1. Looked up from germline, CDR1 is ENHRY and CDR2 is SYGVKD. The CDR3 loop spans 16 amino acids. Trimming cost V 1 base and J 5 bases; bases outside gene matches: 9. CDR3 in DNA: TGTGCCATCAGTGAGTTAAACCAGGGGGCTGTGGAGACCCAGTACTTC. Translation: CAISELNQGAVETQYF.

The V call is TRBV4-2, the J call TRBJ2-3, with 10 bases aligning to TRBD2. V lost 0 bases to trimming and J lost 6 bases; unmatched junction nucleotides: 9. The germline V gene has CDR1 LGHNA and CDR2 YNFKEQ. This CDR3 region has 17 residues. As DNA, the CDR3 is TGTGCCAGCAGCCAAGACGGTCCGAGCGGGGGGGCCGATACGCAGTATTTT. It encodes CASSQDGPSGGADTQYF.

This clone was seen only a few times. The chain links TRBV7-2 to TRBJ2-1, with D perhaps TRBD1 (7 bases). CDR3 length equals 16 residues. The V end lost 6 bases, the J end lost 8 bases, and 23 bases lay between the germline ends. Germline V CDR1 and CDR2: SGHTA, FQGNSA. The CDR3 protein is CASSQRRDSLLHEQFF. CDR3 sequence (DNA): TGTGCCAGCAGTCAAAGGCGGGACAGCCTTCTCCATGAGCAGTTCTTC. Supplemented by reference TRBV7-2 and TRBJ2-1, the full variable domain reads GAGVSQSPSNKVTEKGKDVELRCDPISGHTALYWYRQSLGQGLEFLIYFQGNSAPDKSGLPSDRFSAERTGGSVSTLTIQRTQQEDSAVYLCASSQRRDSLLHEQFFGPGTRLTVL.

This chain links TRBV4-2 with TRBJ1-4; tentatively, D is TRBD1 (6 bases). CDR3 size: 16 residues. Trimming took 4 bases from V and 10 from J, leaving 22 bases between them. Germline CDR1 and CDR2: LGHNA and YNFKEQ. CDR3 sequence reads: CASSPIDRNPGGKLFF. DNA for the CDR3: TGTGCCAGCAGCCCCATCGACAGGAATCCTGGGGGAAAACTGTTTTTT.

This sequence joins TRBV27 and TRBJ2-2; TRBD2 aligns across 10 bases. Per the germline V gene, CDR1 is MNHEY and CDR2 is SMNVEV (reference sequence). This CDR3 contains 19 residues. After removal of 5 bases from V and 1 base from J, the junction contained 13 bases not matched to a gene. The chain's CDR3 is CASSPLQRGGAQNTGELFF. CDR3 nucleotides: TGTGCCAGCAGTCCGCTCCAGCGGGGGGGGGCCCAGAACACCGGGGAGCTGTTTTTT.

This chain joins TRBV25-1 and TRBJ1-6; D remains unclear. The CDR3 has 11 amino acids. With 3 bases removed from V and 12 bases from J, the gap between germline ends came to 6 bases. CDR1 and CDR2 from the germline V gene are MGHDK and SYGVNS. CDR3 in amino acids: CASSDPGPLHF. CDR3 bases: TGTGCCAGCAGTGACCCGGGACCCCTCCACTTT.

CDR3 amino acids: CASSLTGQGPYNEQFF. CDR3 nucleotide sequence: TGTGCCAGCAGCCTAACCGGACAGGGGCCCTACAATGAGCAGTTCTTC. The chain links TRBV7-2 to TRBJ2-1, with 9 nucleotides matching TRBD1. The ends lost 5 bases at V and 2 bases at J; junction bases unmatched: 7. The CDR3 totals 16 residues. CDR1 and CDR2 from the germline V gene are SGHTA and FQGNSA.